This TCR beta chain was captured in a study of response to subunit inactivated influenza vaccine. This clonotype was observed a few times. TCRdb reprocessed the RT-PCR reads with MiXCR, giving one entry per CDR3 protein. The data contain 550,000 to 800,000 distinct CDR3 sequences, 15% to 19% of them singletons. The CDR3 is made up of 15 amino acids. Germline loops: CDR1 ENHRY, CDR2 SYGVKD. The J segment lost 2 bases and the V segment lost 3 bases, leaving 7 bases of the junction unmatched. The receptor comes from a man in his fifties who received an inactivated influenza vaccine. This chain uses TRBV10-3 with TRBJ2-7; 7 positions match TRBD2. This material consisted of PBMCs from blood, taken 11 to 12 days after vaccination. CDR3 DNA sequence: TGTGCCATCAGTGACCCCGGGGGGACCACCTACGAGCAGTACTTC. The encoded protein is CAISDPGGTTYEQYF.